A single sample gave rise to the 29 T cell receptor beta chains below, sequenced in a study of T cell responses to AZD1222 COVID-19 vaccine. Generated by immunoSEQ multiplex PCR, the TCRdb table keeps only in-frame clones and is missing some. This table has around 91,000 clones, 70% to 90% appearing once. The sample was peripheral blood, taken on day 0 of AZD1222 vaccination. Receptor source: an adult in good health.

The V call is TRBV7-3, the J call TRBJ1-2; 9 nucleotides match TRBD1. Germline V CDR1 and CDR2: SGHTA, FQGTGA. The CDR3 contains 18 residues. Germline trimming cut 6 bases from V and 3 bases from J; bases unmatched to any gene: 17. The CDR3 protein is CASRLRADRGTLYYGYTF. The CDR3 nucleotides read TGTGCCAGCAGGTTGAGAGCGGACAGGGGCACCTTGTACTATGGCTACACCTTC. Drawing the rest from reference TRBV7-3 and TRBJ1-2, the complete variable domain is GAGVSQTPSNKVTEKGKYVELRCDPISGHTALYWYRQSLGQGPEFLIYFQGTGAADDSGLPNDRFFAVRPEGSVSTLKIQRTERGDSAVYLCASRLRADRGTLYYGYTFGSGTRLTVV.

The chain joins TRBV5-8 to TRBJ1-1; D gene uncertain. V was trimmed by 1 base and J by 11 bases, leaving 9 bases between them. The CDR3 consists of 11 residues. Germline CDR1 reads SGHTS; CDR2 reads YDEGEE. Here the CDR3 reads CASSLRMTAFF. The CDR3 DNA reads TGTGCCAGCAGCTTGAGAATGACGGCTTTCTTT.

Written as DNA, the CDR3 is TGCGCCAGCAGCAGTGGGACAGAAGGAAACACCATATATTTT. Protein: CASSSGTEGNTIYF. The chain recombines TRBV5-1 with TRBJ1-3; 7 positions agree with TRBD1. Germline CDR1 SGHRS, CDR2 YFSETQ. The CDR3 runs 14 residues. Trimming cost V 4 bases and J 4 bases; bases outside gene matches: 5.

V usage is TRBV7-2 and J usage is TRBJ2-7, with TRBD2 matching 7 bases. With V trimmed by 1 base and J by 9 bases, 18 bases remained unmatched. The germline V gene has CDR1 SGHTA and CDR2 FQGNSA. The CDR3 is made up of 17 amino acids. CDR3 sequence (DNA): TGTGCCAGCAGCTTAGACCCGGGGAGGGAATGGCTGGAGGGGCAGTACTTC. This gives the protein CASSLDPGREWLEGQYF.

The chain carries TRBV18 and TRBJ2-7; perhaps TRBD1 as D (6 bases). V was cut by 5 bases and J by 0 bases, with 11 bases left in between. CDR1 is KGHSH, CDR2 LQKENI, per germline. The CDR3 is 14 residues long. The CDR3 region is CASSYRQVSYEQYF. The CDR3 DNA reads TGTGCCAGCTCATATAGACAGGTCTCCTACGAGCAGTACTTC.

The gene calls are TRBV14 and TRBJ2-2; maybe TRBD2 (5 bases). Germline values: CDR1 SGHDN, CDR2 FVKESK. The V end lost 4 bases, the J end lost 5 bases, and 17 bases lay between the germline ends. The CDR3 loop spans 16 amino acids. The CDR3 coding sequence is TGTGCCAGCAGCCTATACACGGGGAGCCGAACCGGGGAGCTGTTTTTT. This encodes CASSLYTGSRTGELFF.

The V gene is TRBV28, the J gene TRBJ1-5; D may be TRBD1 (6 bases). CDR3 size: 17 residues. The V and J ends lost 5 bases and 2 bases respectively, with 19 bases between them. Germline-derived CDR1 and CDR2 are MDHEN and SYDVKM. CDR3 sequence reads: CASSPFEGVRGNQPQHF. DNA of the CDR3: TGTGCCAGCAGTCCGTTCGAGGGGGTAAGAGGCAATCAGCCCCAGCATTTT.

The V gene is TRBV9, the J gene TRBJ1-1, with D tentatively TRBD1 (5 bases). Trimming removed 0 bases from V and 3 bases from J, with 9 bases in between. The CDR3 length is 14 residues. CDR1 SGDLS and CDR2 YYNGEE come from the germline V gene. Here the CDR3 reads CASSVGDWDTEAFF. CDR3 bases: TGTGCCAGCAGCGTAGGGGACTGGGACACTGAAGCTTTCTTT.

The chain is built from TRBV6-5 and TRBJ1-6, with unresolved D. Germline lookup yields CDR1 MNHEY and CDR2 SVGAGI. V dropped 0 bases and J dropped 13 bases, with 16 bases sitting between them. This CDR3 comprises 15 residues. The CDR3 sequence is CASSYSSAGQRPLHF. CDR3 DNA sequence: TGTGCCAGCAGTTACTCGTCCGCGGGTCAGAGGCCCCTCCACTTT.

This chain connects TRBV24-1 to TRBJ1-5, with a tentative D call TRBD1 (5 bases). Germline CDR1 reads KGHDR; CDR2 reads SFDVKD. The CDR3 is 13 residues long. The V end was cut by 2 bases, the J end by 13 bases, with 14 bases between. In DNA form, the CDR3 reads TGTGCCACCAGTGATTCGTCCGGGACCGTACAGCATTTT. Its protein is CATSDSSGTVQHF.

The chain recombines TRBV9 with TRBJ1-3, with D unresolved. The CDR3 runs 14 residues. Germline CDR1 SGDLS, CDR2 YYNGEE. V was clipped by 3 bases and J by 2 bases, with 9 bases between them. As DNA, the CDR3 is TGTGCCAGCAGCGGGACCTTTGCTGGAAACACCATATATTTT. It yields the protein CASSGTFAGNTIYF.

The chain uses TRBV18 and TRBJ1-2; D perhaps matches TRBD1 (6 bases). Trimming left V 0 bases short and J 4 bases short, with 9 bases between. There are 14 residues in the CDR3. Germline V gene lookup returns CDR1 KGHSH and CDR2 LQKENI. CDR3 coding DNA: TGTGCCAGCTCACCACCAGGGGGTTTCTATGGCTACACCTTC. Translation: CASSPPGGFYGYTF.

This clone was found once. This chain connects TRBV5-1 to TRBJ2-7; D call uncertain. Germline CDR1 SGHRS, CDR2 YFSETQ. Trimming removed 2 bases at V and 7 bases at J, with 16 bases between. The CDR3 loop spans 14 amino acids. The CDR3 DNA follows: TGCGCCAGCAGCTTCGACGACGGCCGACGAGAGCAGTACTTC. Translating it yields CASSFDDGRREQYF. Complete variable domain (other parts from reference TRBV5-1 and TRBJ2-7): KAGVTQTPRYLIKTRGQQVTLSCSPISGHRSVSWYQQTPGQGLQFLFEYFSETQRNKGNFPGRFSGRQFSNSRSEMNVSTLELGDSALYLCASSFDDGRREQYFGPGTRLTVT.

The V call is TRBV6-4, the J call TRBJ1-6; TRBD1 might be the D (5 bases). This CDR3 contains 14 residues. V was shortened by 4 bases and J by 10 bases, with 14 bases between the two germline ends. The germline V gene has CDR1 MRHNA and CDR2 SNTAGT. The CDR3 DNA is TGTGCCAGCAGTGCAGGGATCTCCGGCTCACCCCTCCACTTT. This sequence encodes CASSAGISGSPLHF.

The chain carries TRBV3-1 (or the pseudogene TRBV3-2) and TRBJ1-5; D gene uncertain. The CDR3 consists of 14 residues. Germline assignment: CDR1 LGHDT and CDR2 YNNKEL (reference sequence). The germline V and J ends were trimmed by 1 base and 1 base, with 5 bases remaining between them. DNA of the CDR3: TGTGCCAGCAGCCAAGCGGGGAGCAATCAGCCCCAGCATTTT. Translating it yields CASSQAGSNQPQHF.

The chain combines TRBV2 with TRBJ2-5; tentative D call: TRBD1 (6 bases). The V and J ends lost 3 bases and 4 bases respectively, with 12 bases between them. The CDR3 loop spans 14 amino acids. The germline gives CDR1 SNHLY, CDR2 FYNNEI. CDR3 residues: CASSDLTGSETQYF. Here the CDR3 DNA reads TGTGCCAGCAGTGACTTGACAGGCTCAGAGACCCAGTACTTC.

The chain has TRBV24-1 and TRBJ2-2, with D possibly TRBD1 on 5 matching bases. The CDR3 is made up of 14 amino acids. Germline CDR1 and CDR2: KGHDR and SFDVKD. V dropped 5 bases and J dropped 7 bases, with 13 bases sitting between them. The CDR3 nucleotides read TGTGCCACCAGTGCGGTAGGGGCTGGCGGGGAGCTGTTTTTT. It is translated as CATSAVGAGGELFF.

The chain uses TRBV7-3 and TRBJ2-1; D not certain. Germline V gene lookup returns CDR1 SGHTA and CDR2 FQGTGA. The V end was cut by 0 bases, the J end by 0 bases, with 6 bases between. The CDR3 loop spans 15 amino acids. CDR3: CASSLTPSSYNEQFF. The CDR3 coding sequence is TGTGCCAGCAGCTTAACCCCTAGCTCCTACAATGAGCAGTTCTTC.

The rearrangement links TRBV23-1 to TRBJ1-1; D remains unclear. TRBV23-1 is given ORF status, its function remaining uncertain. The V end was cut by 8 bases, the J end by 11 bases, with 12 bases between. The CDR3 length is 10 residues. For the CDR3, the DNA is TGCGCCAGCCCCACAAGATCGGCTTTCTTT. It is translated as CASPTRSAFF.

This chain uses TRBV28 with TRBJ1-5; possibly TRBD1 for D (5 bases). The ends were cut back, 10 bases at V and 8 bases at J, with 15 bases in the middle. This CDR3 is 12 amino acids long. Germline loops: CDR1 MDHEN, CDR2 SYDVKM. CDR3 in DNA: TGTGCCATCCAAGAGAGGGGCGAGCCCCAGCATTTT. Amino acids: CAIQERGEPQHF.

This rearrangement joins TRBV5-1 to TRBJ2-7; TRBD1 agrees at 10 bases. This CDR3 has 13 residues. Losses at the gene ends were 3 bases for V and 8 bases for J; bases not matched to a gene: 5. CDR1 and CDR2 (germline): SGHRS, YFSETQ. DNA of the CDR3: TGCGCCAGCAGCTCTGGACAGGGGGAACAGCAGTACTTC. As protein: CASSSGQGEQQYF.

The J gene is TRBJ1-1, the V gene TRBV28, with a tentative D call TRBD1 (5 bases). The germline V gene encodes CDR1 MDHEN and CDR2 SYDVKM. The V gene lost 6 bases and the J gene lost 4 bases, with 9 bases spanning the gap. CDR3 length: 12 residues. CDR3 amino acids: CASSAGGTEAFF. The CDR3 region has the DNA TGTGCCAGCAGCGCCGGGGGCACTGAAGCTTTCTTT.

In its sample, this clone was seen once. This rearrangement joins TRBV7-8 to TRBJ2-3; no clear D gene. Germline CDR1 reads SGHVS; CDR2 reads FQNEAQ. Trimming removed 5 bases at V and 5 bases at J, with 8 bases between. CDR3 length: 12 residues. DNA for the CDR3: TGTGCCAGCAGCCAATTAATAGATACGCAGTATTTT. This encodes CASSQLIDTQYF.

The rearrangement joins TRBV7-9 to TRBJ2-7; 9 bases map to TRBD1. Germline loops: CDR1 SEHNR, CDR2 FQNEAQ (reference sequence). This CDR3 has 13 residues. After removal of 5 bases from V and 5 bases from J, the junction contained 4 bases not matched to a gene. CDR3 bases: TGTGCCAGCAGCCGGGACAGGGTGAACGAGCAGTACTTC. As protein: CASSRDRVNEQYF.

DNA of the CDR3: TGTGCCAGCAGCTTTCCTGGGACTGAAGCTTTCTTT. This encodes CASSFPGTEAFF. The chain links TRBV7-2 to TRBJ1-1; no clear D gene. The CDR3 extends over 12 amino acids. V lost 3 bases, J lost 5 bases, and 7 bases lay in between. Germline loops: CDR1 SGHTA, CDR2 FQGNSA.

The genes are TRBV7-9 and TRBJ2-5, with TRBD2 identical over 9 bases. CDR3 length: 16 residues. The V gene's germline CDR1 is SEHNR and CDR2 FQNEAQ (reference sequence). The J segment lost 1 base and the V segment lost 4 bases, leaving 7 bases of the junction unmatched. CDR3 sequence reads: CASSYPGLAFQETQYF. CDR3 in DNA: TGTGCCAGCAGCTACCCGGGACTAGCTTTCCAAGAGACCCAGTACTTC.

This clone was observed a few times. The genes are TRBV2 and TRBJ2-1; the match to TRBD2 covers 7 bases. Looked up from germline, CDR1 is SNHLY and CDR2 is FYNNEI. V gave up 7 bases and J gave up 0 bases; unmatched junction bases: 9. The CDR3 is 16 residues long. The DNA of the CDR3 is TGTGCCAGCACGGGAGGTAGCGGTAGCTCCTACAATGAGCAGTTCTTC. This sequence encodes CASTGGSGSSYNEQFF.

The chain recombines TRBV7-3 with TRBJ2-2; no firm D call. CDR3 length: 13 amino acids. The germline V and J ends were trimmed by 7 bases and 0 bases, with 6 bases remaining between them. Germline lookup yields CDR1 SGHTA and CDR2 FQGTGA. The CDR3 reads CASKNTNTGELFF. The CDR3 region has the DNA TGTGCCAGCAAGAACACGAACACCGGGGAGCTGTTTTTT.

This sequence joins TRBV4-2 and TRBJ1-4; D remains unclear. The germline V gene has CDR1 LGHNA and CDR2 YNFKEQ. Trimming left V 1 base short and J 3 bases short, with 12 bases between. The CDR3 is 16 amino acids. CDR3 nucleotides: TGTGCCAGCAGCCAAGGCGCGGGTTCGGCTAATGAAAAACTGTTTTTT. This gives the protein CASSQGAGSANEKLFF.